Listed below are T cell receptor beta chains from one sample, sequenced in a study of a mutant IDH1 vaccine in newly diagnosed glioma. Profiling relied on immunoSEQ multiplex PCR, and the TCRdb table lists in-frame clones only, not all of them. Counted here are about 35,000 clones, roughly nine tenths occurring once; the ten biggest clones make up around 4.9%. Sample: PBMCs, taken from a glioma patient treated with radiotherapy, temozolomide or both. All receptors come from a woman aged 40 to 50 with glioma. The CDR3 runs from the conserved cysteine through the conserved F or W. Fields, in order: clone size, V gene, D gene, J gene, CDR3 DNA, CDR3 protein. A D gene is named only where the DNA matches it firmly. Part of the rows lack a size; the others show once, few, many or a class for expanded clones.

NA	TRBV5-1	NA	TRBJ1-2	TGCGCCAGCAGCTTGGCCCAAATGGACTATGGCTACACCTTC	CASSLAQMDYGYTF
NA	TRBV5-1	NA	TRBJ2-5	TGCGCCAGCAGCCCCCTCCAAGAGACCCAGTACTTC	CASSPLQETQYF
NA	TRBV4-1	NA	TRBJ1-5	TGCGCCAGCAGCCAATCAGGACTCAATCAGCCCCAGCATTTT	CASSQSGLNQPQHF
NA	TRBV6-6	NA	TRBJ2-2	TGTGCCAGCAGGGAGATTGAACTCGAAGGGGGCGGGGAGCTGTTTTTT	CASREIELEGGGELFF
NA	TRBV7-8	NA	TRBJ1-2	TGTGCCAGCAGCCCCGGGACGGGATTTAGTGGCTACACCTTC	CASSPGTGFSGYTF
NA	TRBV11-2	TRBD2	TRBJ2-5	TGTGCCAGCAGCTTAGGGACTAGCGGGGGAAAAGAGACCCAGTACTTC	CASSLGTSGGKETQYF
NA	TRBV14	TRBD1	TRBJ2-7	TGTGCCAGCAGCCAAACCCCAGGGGGCCGTGGGGAGCAGTACTTC	CASSQTPGGRGEQYF
NA	TRBV5-1	TRBD1	TRBJ1-3	TGCGCCAGCAGCTGGACAGGGCCAGGAAACACCATATATTTT	CASSWTGPGNTIYF
NA	TRBV7-2	TRBD1	TRBJ1-1	TGTGCCAGCAGCCCCCACAGGGGAGTCACTGAAGCTTTCTTT	CASSPHRGVTEAFF
NA	TRBV6-6	NA	TRBJ2-7	TGTGCCAGCAGTTACGATCCCCCGACTATGTACTTC	CASSYDPPTMYF
NA	TRBV2	NA	TRBJ2-7	TGTGCCAGCAGTGCCTCCTCCTACGAGCAGTACTTC	CASSASSYEQYF
few	TRBV6-5	TRBD1	TRBJ1-6	TGTGCCAGCAGTTACGCGGGACAGGGAAATTCACCCCTCCACTTT	CASSYAGQGNSPLHF
NA	TRBV7-2	NA	TRBJ2-1	TGTGCCAGCAGTCTCCTAGGACGCTACAATGAGCAGTTCTTC	CASSLLGRYNEQFF
NA	TRBV2	NA	TRBJ2-2	TGTGCCAGCAGGCCCGAGAACACCGGGGAGCTGTTTTTT	CASRPENTGELFF
NA	TRBV7-7	TRBD2	TRBJ2-5	TGTGCTAGCAGCCCTCGGGCTAGCGGGTACCAAGAGACCCAGTACTTC	CASSPRASGYQETQYF
NA	TRBV28	NA	TRBJ1-6	TGTGCCAGCCTCCGGGCCGGTAATTCACCCCTCCACTTT	CASLRAGNSPLHF
once	TRBV27	TRBD1	TRBJ2-7	TGTGCCAGCAGCTCCCCCGGGACAGGGCCCCCCTACGAGCAGTACTTC	CASSSPGTGPPYEQYF
once	TRBV29-1	TRBD1	TRBJ1-2	TGCAGCGTTGGGGACAGGGGGCGCCGGGGCTACACCTTC	CSVGDRGRRGYTF
few	TRBV6-1	NA	TRBJ1-2	TGTGCCAGCAGGGCAGGGTCGGGCTATGGCTACACCTTC	CASRAGSGYGYTF
NA	TRBV5-4	NA	TRBJ1-1	TGTGCCAGCAGCTTATTCCAACAGCCTTTTCTAAACCCGGATTTC	CASSLFQQPFLNPDF
NA	TRBV4-1	TRBD1	TRBJ2-4	TGCGCCAGCAGCCCCTGGACAGGGGGCTCCCGGCCCGGTTTGGTGACCAAAAACATTCAGTACTTC	CASSPWTGGSRPGLVTKNIQYF
few	TRBV13	NA	TRBJ2-1	TGTGCCAGCAGCTTACCTGTCAGAGGAAACAATGAGCAGTTCTTC	CASSLPVRGNNEQFF
once	TRBV5-6	NA	TRBJ1-5	TGTGCCAGCAGCTTCTCTGATCAGCCCCAGCATTTT	CASSFSDQPQHF
NA	TRBV5-4	NA	TRBJ1-6	TGTGCCAGCAGCCTGCCCCGTGGCACCCGCGGTCGTTCACCCCTCCACTTT	CASSLPRGTRGRSPLHF
NA	TRBV2	NA	TRBJ1-2	TGTGCCAGCAGGGGCCGGACAGCTTATGGCTACACCTTC	CASRGRTAYGYTF
NA	TRBV6-5	TRBD2	TRBJ2-1	TGTGCCAGCAGTTACGGGACTAGCGGGAGCGGTAGTGAGCAGTTCTTC	CASSYGTSGSGSEQFF
NA	TRBV5-6	TRBD1	TRBJ1-4	TGTGCCAGCTCTAAGGACAGGCCGTATGAAAAACTGTTTTTT	CASSKDRPYEKLFF
NA	TRBV10-2	NA	TRBJ2-7	TGCGCCAGCACTGACCTAGGCTACGAGCAGTACTTC	CASTDLGYEQYF
NA	TRBV5-1	NA	TRBJ2-4	TGCGCCAGCAGCTTGGAACAGCCAGCCAAAAACATTCAGTACTTC	CASSLEQPAKNIQYF
NA	TRBV13	TRBD2	TRBJ2-3	TGTGCCAGCAGCTTAGGCCGGGTAGCGGGAGGCTCAGATACGCAGTATTTT	CASSLGRVAGGSDTQYF
NA	TRBV6-5	NA	TRBJ1-2	TGTGCCAGCAGTTACGCGGCCAGGGAAAACTATGGCTACACCTTC	CASSYAARENYGYTF
NA	TRBV30	NA	TRBJ2-4	TGTGCCTGGAGTGGGGGAAACATTCAGTACTTC	CAWSGGNIQYF
NA	TRBV7-2	NA	TRBJ1-1	TGTGCCAGCAGCTTACGGTCTAACACTGAAGCTTTCTTT	CASSLRSNTEAFF
NA	TRBV6-5	NA	TRBJ2-7	TGTGCCAGCAGCCGACAGGACCTGAGCTCCTACGAGCAGTACTTC	CASSRQDLSSYEQYF
NA	TRBV11-3	TRBD2	TRBJ2-5	TGTGCCAGCAGCCCCCGAGCGGGGGACGAGACCCAGTACTTC	CASSPRAGDETQYF
NA	TRBV6-5	NA	TRBJ1-6	TGTGCCAGCAGGCACGAACAGGGAATTAATTCACCCCTCCACTTT	CASRHEQGINSPLHF
NA	TRBV29-1	TRBD1	TRBJ2-7	TGCAGCGTTGTTGGGACAGCCCCCTACGAGCAGTACTTC	CSVVGTAPYEQYF
NA	TRBV4-3	TRBD1	TRBJ1-3	TGCGCCAGCAGCCAAGGTGACAGGGGTGGAAACACCATATATTTT	CASSQGDRGGNTIYF
NA	TRBV6-1	TRBD1	TRBJ1-2	TGTGCCAGCCGTGGGGGACCGGGACAGGGAGGCTCCGGATTCTATGGCTACACCTTC	CASRGGPGQGGSGFYGYTF
NA	TRBV7-2	NA	TRBJ1-3	TGTGCCAGCAGCTGGGGGTACGGGTTTCTGGAAGACACCATATATTTT	CASSWGYGFLEDTIYF
NA	TRBV4-1	NA	TRBJ1-1	TGCGCCAGCAGCCAAGCCGGGGCGGCTGAAGCTTTCTTT	CASSQAGAAEAFF
NA	TRBV5-1	NA	TRBJ1-1	TGCGCCAGCTCGCGGGGGAGTTATCCTGAAGCTTTCTTT	CASSRGSYPEAFF
NA	TRBV7-2	NA	TRBJ2-3	TGTGCCAGCAGCTTAGGGACTAGCACAGATACGCAGTATTTT	CASSLGTSTDTQYF
NA	TRBV19	TRBD1	TRBJ2-7	TGTGCCAGTAGTAACCGGGACAGGGTTGACGAGCAGTACTTC	CASSNRDRVDEQYF
NA	TRBV5-8	NA	TRBJ1-1	TGTGCCAGCAGCTTTGGTGACAGGCCTTCTGTCGGAGCTTTCTTT	CASSFGDRPSVGAFF
NA	TRBV28	NA	TRBJ1-5	TGTGCCACGACAGGTCTCAATCAGCCCCAGCATTTT	CATTGLNQPQHF
NA	TRBV5-1	NA	TRBJ2-5	TGCGCCAGCAGCTTGCAGGTCGGGGAGACCCAGTACTTC	CASSLQVGETQYF
NA	TRBV5-1	TRBD1	TRBJ1-2	TGCGCCAGCAGCCGAGGGGACAGCGATAACTATGGCTACACCTTC	CASSRGDSDNYGYTF
few	TRBV5-1	NA	TRBJ2-3	TGCGCCAGCAGTCCAAACGAAGATACGCAGTATTTT	CASSPNEDTQYF
NA	TRBV10-3	TRBD1	TRBJ1-2	TGTGCCATCAGGGGGACAGCTAACTATGGCTACACCTTC	CAIRGTANYGYTF
NA	TRBV5-3	NA	TRBJ2-7	TGTGCCAGAAAGTGCCCCGAGCAGTACTTC	CARKCPEQYF